This T cell receptor (beta chain) was observed in a study of CD8+CD57+ T cells in acquired aplastic anemia. Study details: Sorting CD4+ and CD8+ cells gave DNA averaging 3.2 ug.

Previously, flow cytometry had revealed CD8+CD57+ cell expansion in the patients chosen for sequencing. CDR3 and TCR beta VDJ profiling relied on genomic DNA as the template. TCRdb passed the reads through MiXCR, listing each CDR3 protein once. The repertoire has roughly 120,000 distinct CDR3 sequences, 55% to 70% of them found once; the top ten carry around 29%. To note about this clonotype: Its antigen remains unknown.

Germline V CDR1 and CDR2: SNHLY, FYNNEI. V shed 3 bases and J shed 3 bases, with 12 bases lying between them. There are 14 residues in the CDR3. General observations from the study: Around 27 was the count of CD8+ CDR3 sequences that patients shared with controls.

The sequence came from a human donor with aplastic anemia. The sample taken for sequencing was sorted CD4+, CD8+, or CD8+CD57+ T cells (not recorded which) from PBMCs. J is TRBJ2-7 and V is TRBV2; tentative D call: TRBD1 (5 bases). The CDR3 protein is CASSEVDRCYEQYF. In nucleotides, the CDR3 is TGTGCCAGCAGTGAGGTTGACAGATGCTACGAGCAGTACTTC.